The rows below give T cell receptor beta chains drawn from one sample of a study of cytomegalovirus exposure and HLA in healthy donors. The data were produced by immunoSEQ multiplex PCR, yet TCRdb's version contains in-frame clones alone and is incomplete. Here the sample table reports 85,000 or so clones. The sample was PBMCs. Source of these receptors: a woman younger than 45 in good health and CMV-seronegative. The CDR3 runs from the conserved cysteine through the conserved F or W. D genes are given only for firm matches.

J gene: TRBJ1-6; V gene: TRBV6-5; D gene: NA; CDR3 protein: CASSYSTGRDSPLHF; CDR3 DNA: TGTGCCAGCAGTTACTCAACAGGGAGGGATTCACCCCTCCACTTT
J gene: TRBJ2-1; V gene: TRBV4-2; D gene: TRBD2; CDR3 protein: CASSRVGGDEQFF; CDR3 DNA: TGTGCCAGCAGCCGAGTCGGGGGGGATGAGCAGTTCTTC
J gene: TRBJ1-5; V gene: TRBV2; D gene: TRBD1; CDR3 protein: CASSKQTGGNQPQHF; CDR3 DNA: TGTGCCAGCAGTAAACAGACAGGGGGCAATCAGCCCCAGCATTTT
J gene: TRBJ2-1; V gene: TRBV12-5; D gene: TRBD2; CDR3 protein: CASGLGAGGRYNEQFF; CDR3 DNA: TGTGCTAGTGGTTTGGGGGCGGGGGGCCGCTACAATGAGCAGTTCTTC
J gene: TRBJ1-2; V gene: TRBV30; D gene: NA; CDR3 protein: CAWRDFGYGYTF; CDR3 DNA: TGTGCCTGGCGGGACTTCGGCTATGGCTACACCTTC
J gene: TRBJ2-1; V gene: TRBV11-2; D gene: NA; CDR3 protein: CASSRDEQFF; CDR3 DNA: TGTGCCAGCAGTCGAGATGAGCAGTTCTTC
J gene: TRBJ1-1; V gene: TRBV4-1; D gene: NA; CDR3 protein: CASSHLGPEGAFF; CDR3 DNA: TGCGCCAGCAGCCATCTAGGGCCCGAGGGAGCTTTCTTT
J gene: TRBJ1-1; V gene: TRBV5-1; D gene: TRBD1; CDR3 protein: CASSLASGQGNTEAFF; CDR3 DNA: TGCGCCAGCAGCTTGGCCTCGGGACAGGGAAACACTGAAGCTTTCTTT
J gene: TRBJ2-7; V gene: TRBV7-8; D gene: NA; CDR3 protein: CASSLSVEQYF; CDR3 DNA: TGTGCCAGCAGCTTAAGCGTGGAGCAGTACTTC
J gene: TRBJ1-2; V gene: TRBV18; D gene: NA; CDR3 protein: CASSFLNGGYTF; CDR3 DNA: TGTGCCAGCTCATTCCTAAACGGGGGCTACACCTTC
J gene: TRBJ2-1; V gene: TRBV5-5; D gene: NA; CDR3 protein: CASRFLASNEQFF; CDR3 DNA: TGTGCCAGCAGGTTCCTAGCATCCAATGAGCAGTTCTTC
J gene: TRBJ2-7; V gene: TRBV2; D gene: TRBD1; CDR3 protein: CASSEQGVTYEQYF; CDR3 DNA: TGTGCCAGCAGTGAACAGGGGGTTACCTACGAGCAGTACTTC
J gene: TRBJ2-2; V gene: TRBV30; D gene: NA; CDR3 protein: CAWSVGGTGELFF; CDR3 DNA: TGTGCCTGGAGTGTGGGGGGCACCGGGGAGCTGTTTTTT
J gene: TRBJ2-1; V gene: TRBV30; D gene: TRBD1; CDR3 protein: CACQLDRLYNEQFF; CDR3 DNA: TGTGCCTGTCAGCTGGACAGGCTCTACAATGAGCAGTTCTTC
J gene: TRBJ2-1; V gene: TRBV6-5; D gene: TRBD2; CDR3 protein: CASREAGGEQFF; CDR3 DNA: TGTGCCAGCAGGGAAGCGGGGGGTGAGCAGTTCTTC
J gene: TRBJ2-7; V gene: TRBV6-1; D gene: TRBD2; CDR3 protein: CASRVLAERGYEQYF; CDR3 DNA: TGTGCCAGCAGGGTACTAGCGGAAAGGGGCTACGAGCAGTACTTC
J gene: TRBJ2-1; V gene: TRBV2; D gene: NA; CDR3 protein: CASSPTLLSYNEQFF; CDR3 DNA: TGTGCCAGCAGCCCGACTCTTCTCTCCTACAATGAGCAGTTCTTC
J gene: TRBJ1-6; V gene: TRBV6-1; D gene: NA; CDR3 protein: CASTTSGSYNSPLHF; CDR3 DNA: TGTGCCAGTACCACCTCGGGCTCCTATAATTCACCCCTCCACTTT
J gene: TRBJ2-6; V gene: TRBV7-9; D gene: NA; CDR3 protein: CASSLWSSGANVLTF; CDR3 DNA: TGTGCCAGCAGCCTGTGGAGTTCTGGGGCCAACGTCCTGACTTTC